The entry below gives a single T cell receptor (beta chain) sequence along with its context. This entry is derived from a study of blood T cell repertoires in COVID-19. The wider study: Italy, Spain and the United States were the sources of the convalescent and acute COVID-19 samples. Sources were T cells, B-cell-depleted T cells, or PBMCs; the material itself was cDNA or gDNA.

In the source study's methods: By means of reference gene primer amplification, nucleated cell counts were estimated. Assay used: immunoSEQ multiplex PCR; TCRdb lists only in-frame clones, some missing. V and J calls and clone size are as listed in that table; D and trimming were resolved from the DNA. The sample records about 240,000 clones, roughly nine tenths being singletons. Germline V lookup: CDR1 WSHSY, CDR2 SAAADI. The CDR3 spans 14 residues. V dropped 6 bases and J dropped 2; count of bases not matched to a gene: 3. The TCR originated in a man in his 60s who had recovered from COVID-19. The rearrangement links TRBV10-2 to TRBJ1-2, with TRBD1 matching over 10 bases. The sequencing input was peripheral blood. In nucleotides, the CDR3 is TGCGCCAGCAGAGGGACAGGGGCAAACTATGGCTACACCTTC. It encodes CASRGTGANYGYTF.